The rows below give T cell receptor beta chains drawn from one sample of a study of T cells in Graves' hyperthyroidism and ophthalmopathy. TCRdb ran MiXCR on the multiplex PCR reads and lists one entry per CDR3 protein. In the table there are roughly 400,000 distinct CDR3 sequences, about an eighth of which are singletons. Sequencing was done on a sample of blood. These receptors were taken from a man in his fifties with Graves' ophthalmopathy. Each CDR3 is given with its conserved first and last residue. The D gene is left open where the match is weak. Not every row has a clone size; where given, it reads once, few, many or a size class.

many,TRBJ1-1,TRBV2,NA,CASSEARSRLGEAFF,TGTGCCAGCAGTGAAGCGCGGTCCAGACTTGGGGAAGCTTTCTTT
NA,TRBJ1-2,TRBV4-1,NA,CASSQGMGGRANYGYTF,TGCGCCAGCAGCCAAGGCATGGGTGGACGAGCTAACTATGGCTACACCTTC
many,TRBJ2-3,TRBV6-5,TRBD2,CASSYSSGTSGSFTDTQYF,TGTGCCAGCAGTTACTCATCCGGGACTAGCGGGAGCTTCACAGATACGCAGTATTTT
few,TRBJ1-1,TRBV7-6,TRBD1,CASSRQGGNTEAFF,TGTGCCAGCAGTCGGCAGGGGGGAAACACTGAAGCTTTCTTT
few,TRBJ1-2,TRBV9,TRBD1,CASSVDGTGFYGYTF,TGTGCCAGCAGCGTAGATGGGACAGGCTTTTATGGCTACACCTTC
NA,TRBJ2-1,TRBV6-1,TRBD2,CASSSTVAGPDKQFF,TGTGCCAGCAGTTCCACGGTAGCGGGACCCGATAAGCAGTTCTTC
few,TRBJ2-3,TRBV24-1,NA,CATRKSDTQYF,TGTGCCACCAGGAAGTCAGATACGCAGTATTTT
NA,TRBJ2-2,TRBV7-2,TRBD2,CASSHFFVRGDTGELFF,TGTGCCAGCAGCCACTTCTTCGTTCGGGGGGACACCGGGGAGCTGTTTTTT
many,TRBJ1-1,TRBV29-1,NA,CSVAPRGFEAFF,TGCAGCGTCGCCCCCCGGGGTTTCGAAGCTTTCTTT
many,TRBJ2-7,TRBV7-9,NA,CASSSRRGSYEQYF,TGTGCCAGCAGCTCAAGGAGGGGCTCCTACGAGCAGTACTTC
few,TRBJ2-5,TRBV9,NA,CASSVGDRTMETQYF,TGTGCCAGCAGCGTAGGAGACCGAACGATGGAGACCCAGTACTTC
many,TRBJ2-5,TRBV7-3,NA,CASSIGGETQYF,TGTGCCAGCAGCATCGGTGGAGAGACCCAGTACTTC
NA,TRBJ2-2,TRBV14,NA,CASSHVYDTGELFF,TGTGCCAGCAGCCATGTGTACGATACCGGGGAGCTGTTTTTT
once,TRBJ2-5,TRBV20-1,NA,CSARVGGKETQYF,TGCAGTGCTAGAGTTGGCGGGAAAGAGACCCAGTACTTC
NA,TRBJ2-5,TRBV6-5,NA,CASSYSPGEQETQYF,TGTGCTAGCAGTTACTCGCCAGGGGAACAAGAGACCCAGTACTTC
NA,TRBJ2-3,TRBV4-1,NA,CASSQDPGSTDTQYF,TGCGCCAGCAGCCAAGACCCAGGGAGCACAGATACGCAGTATTTT
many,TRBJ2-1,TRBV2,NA,CASMESRHNEQFF,TGTGCCAGCATGGAAAGCAGGCACAATGAGCAGTTCTTC